This entry features one T cell receptor (beta chain) sequence. The source of the sample is a study of T cell changes during pregnancy in multiple sclerosis. The ends were cut back, 4 bases at V and 1 base at J, with 15 bases in the middle. The CDR3 has 16 amino acids. Germline CDR1 SGHTA, CDR2 FQGNSA. TCRdb keeps only in-frame clones here, not all; method: immunoSEQ multiplex PCR. The table includes roughly 41,000 clones, roughly 87% detected once. The material sequenced was CD4+ T cells from peripheral blood mononuclear cells, taken in the first trimester of pregnancy. This chain joins TRBV7-2 and TRBJ2-3, with D perhaps matching TRBD1 (6 bases). This clonotype originated in a female donor with multiple sclerosis, enrolled in a pregnancy study. The CDR3 DNA sequence: TGTGCCAGCAGCTCGAGTGGACAGTTGCGCACAGATACGCAGTATTTT. Protein sequence: CASSSSGQLRTDTQYF.